This T cell receptor beta chain comes out of a study of T cells in women clearing cervical HPV infection. At the level of the study: Blood came at first lesion visit for cases, post-clearance for controls. Study conclusions and caveats: Each sample's T-cell count was unknown, possibly confounding richness. CIN3+ cases had significantly higher TCR repertoire richness than controls, but evenness did not differ.

Concerning this clone: Its antigen is currently unknown. The read terminates 3 residues ahead of where the CDR3 ends, so the germline J gene completes it.

The table came from immunoSEQ multiplex PCR; TCRdb's copy has only in-frame clones and leaves some out. The sample table includes tens of thousands of clones. The germline CDR1 and CDR2 sequences are KGHSH and LQKENI. J was trimmed by 9 bases and V by 6 bases; bases with no gene match: 8. The CDR3 is 15 residues long. Dot-blot hybridization genotyped cervical HPV amplified with MY09/MY11 PCR. The clonotype comes from a woman between 18 and 70 years old with a cervical HPV16 infection that either progressed to CIN3+ or cleared (not recorded which). The chain combines TRBV18 with TRBJ2-1, with 13 bases that match TRBD2. The material sequenced was blood buffy coat. The CDR3 bases that were read are TGTGCCAGCTCGCCTACTAGCGGGGGGGCCGCTGAG. Translating it yields CASSPTSGGAAE. The full CDR3 reads CASSPTSGGAAEQFF.